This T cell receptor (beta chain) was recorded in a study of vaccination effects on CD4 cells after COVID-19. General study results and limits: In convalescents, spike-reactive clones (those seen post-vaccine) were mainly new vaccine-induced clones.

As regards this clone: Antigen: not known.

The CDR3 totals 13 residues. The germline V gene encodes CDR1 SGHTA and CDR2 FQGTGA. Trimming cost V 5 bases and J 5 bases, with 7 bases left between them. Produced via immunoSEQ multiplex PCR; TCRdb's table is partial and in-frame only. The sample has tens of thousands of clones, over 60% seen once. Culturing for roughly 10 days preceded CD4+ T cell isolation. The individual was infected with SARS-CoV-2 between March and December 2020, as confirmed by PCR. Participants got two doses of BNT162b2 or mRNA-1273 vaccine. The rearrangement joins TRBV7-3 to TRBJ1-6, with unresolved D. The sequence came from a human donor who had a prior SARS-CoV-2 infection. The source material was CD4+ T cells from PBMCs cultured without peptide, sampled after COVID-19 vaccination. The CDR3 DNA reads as TGTGCCAGCAGCCGTACCAATAATTCACCCCTCCACTTT. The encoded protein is CASSRTNNSPLHF. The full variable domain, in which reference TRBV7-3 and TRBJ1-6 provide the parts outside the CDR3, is GAGVSQTPSNKVTEKGKYVELRCDPISGHTALYWYRQSLGQGPEFLIYFQGTGAADDSGLPNDRFFAVRPEGSVSTLKIQRTERGDSAVYLCASSRTNNSPLHFGNGTRLTVT.